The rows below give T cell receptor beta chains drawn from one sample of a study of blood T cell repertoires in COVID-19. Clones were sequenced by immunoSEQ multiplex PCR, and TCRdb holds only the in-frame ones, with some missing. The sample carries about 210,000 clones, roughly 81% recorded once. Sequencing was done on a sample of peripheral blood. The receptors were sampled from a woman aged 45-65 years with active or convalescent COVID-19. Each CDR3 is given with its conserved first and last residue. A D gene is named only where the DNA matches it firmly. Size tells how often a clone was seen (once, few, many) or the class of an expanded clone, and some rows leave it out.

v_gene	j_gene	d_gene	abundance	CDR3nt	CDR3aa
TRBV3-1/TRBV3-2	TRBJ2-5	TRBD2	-	TGTGCCAGCAGCCACAGTCGAGCGGGGCCGGTAGAGACCCAGTACTTC	CASSHSRAGPVETQYF
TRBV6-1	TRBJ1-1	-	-	TGTGCCAGCAGTGAATATGACAGCACTGAAGCTTTCTTT	CASSEYDSTEAFF
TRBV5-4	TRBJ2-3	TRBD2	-	TGTGCCAGCAGCTTTGGGACTAGCGGGGGGGCAGGAATTGCGGCAGATACGCAGTATTTT	CASSFGTSGGAGIAADTQYF
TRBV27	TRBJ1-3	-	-	TGTGCCAGCCGCGATTTATCTCCAGCCAGGGGCCCCTCTGGAAACACCATATATTTT	CASRDLSPARGPSGNTIYF
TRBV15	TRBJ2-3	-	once	TGTGCCACCAGCAGGGCAAGCACAGATACGCAGTATTTT	CATSRASTDTQYF
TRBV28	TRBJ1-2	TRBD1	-	TGTGCCAGCCTTGGGACAGGGGGCAACTATGGCTACACCTTC	CASLGTGGNYGYTF
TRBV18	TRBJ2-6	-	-	TGTGCCAGCTCACCTGCAGGGGCTGGGGCCAACGTCCTGACTTTC	CASSPAGAGANVLTF
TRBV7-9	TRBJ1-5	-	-	TGTGCCAGCAGCTTAGTCGTGGGAGTGGGTATTAGCAATCAGCCCCAGCATTTT	CASSLVVGVGISNQPQHF
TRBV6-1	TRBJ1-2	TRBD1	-	TGTGCCAGCAGTGACAGGGGGGCTCATGGCTACACCTTC	CASSDRGAHGYTF
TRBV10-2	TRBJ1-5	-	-	-	CASSVGAGAKHF
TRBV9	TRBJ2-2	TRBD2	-	TGTGCCAGCAGCGTAGATGGCGGGGGGAACACCGGGGAGCTGTTTTTT	CASSVDGGGNTGELFF
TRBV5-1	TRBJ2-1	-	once	TGCGCCAGCAGCTTTCCCGGCCCACGGGAATATGGGCAGTTCTTC	CASSFPGPREYGQFF
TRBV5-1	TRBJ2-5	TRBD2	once	TGCGCCAGCAGCGCCGGGACTAGCAGGCAAGAGACCCAGTACTTC	CASSAGTSRQETQYF
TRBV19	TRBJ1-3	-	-	TGTGCCAGTAGTATAGGGGACTCAAGTGGAAACACCATATATTTT	CASSIGDSSGNTIYF
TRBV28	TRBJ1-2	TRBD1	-	TGTGCCAGCAGTGGCCGTTTGGACAGGGGAAGCTATGGCTACACCTTC	CASSGRLDRGSYGYTF
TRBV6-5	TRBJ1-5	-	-	TGTGCCAGCAGTCTTCCCGGGGGGGAAAATCAGCCCCAGCATTTT	CASSLPGGENQPQHF
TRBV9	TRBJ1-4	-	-	TGTGCCAGCAGCCCTAACCCGAGCGGGATGGTTGGAAAACTGTTTTTT	CASSPNPSGMVGKLFF
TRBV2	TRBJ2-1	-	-	TGTGCCAGCAGTGATGAGCTCGTCTACAATGAGCAGTTCTTC	CASSDELVYNEQFF
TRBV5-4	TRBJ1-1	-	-	TGTGCCAGCAGCTGGGGTCATGGAGGGAGGGGAACTGAAGCTTTCTTT	CASSWGHGGRGTEAFF
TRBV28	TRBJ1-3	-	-	TGTGCCAGCTTTAACGGGGGGGCCTCTGGAAACACCATATATTTT	CASFNGGASGNTIYF
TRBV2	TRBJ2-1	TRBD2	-	TGTGCCAGCAGTGATCCGGCGGGAGGGCCTGGCAATGAGCAGTTCTTC	CASSDPAGGPGNEQFF
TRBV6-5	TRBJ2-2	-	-	TGTGCCAGCGGCAACAATTTACCCGGGGAGCTGTTTTTT	CASGNNLPGELFF
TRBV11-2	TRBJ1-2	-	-	TGTGCCAGCACCGTCTCGGCGGGGGCCCAGCATGGCTACACCTTC	CASTVSAGAQHGYTF
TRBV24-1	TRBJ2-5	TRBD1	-	TGTGCCACCAGACAGGGGAACCAAGAGACCCAGTACTTC	CATRQGNQETQYF
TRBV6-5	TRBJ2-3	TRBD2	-	TGTGCCAGCATAGAGAAACTAGCGGGGCCAGATACGCAGTATTTT	CASIEKLAGPDTQYF
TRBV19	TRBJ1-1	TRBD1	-	TGTGCCACCGGTCAACGACAGGGAGGATGGAACACTGAAGCTTTCTTT	CATGQRQGGWNTEAFF
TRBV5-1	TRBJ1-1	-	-	TGCGCCAGCAGCTGGAGGGCTGACACTGAAGCTTTCTTT	CASSWRADTEAFF
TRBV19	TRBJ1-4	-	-	TGTGCCAGCCGCGCACCCCCCGGTGAAAAACTGTTTTTT	CASRAPPGEKLFF
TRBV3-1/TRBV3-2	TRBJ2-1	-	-	TGCGCCAGCAGCCAAGATCCCTACAGAATGAATTACAATGAGCAGTTCTTC	CASSQDPYRMNYNEQFF
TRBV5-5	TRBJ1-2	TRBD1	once	TGTGCCAGCAGCCGCGCGCCGACAGGGGCCTATGGCTACACCTTC	CASSRAPTGAYGYTF
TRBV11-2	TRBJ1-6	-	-	TGTGCCAGCAGCGAAGTTACATGGAATTCACCCCTCCACTTT	CASSEVTWNSPLHF
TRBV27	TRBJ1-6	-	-	TGTGCCAGCAGTTTAAGGAAGACAGACGCGTTTAATTCACCCCTCCACTTT	CASSLRKTDAFNSPLHF
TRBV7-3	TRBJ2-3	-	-	TGTGCCAGCAGCTTAACTCAACCGACAACGCAGTATTTT	CASSLTQPTTQYF
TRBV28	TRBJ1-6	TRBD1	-	TGTGCCAGCAGTTTAGACAGGGGCTATAATTCACCCCTCCACTTT	CASSLDRGYNSPLHF
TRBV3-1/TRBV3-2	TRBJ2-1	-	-	TGTGCCAGCAGCCAATGGACTCTCAGAATCAATGAGCAGTTCTTC	CASSQWTLRINEQFF
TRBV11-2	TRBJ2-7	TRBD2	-	TGTGCCAGCAGCTTACTAGCGGGAGGTATGGAGCAGTACTTC	CASSLLAGGMEQYF
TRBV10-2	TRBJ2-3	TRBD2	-	TGCGCCAGCAGTGAGAGCCGGCCGCGGGGGGGTAGCACAGATACGCAGTATTTT	CASSESRPRGGSTDTQYF
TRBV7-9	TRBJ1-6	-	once	TGTGCCAGCAGCTTCGGGGAGAAAGGGTCACCCCTCCACTTT	CASSFGEKGSPLHF